Listed below are T cell receptor beta chains from one sample, sequenced in a study of blood T cell repertoires in COVID-19. Measured with immunoSEQ multiplex PCR; TCRdb has only the in-frame clones, and not every one. The repertoire holds about 300,000 clones, with roughly 89% as singletons. Input material: PBMCs or T cells enriched from blood (not recorded which). All receptors derive from a man in his sixties who had recovered from COVID-19. The CDR3 runs from the conserved cysteine through the conserved F or W. D genes are given only for firm matches. Only part of the rows carry a size: once, few, many, or a class if the clone is expanded.

size	V	J	D	CDR3	DNA
NA	TRBV5-1	TRBJ2-3	NA	CASSPTPSSSTDTQYF	TGCGCCAGCAGCCCGACCCCTAGCAGCTCGACAGATACGCAGTATTTT
NA	TRBV11-2	TRBJ2-1	TRBD1	CASSSDRVGNEQFF	TGTGCCAGCAGCTCGGACAGGGTGGGGAATGAGCAGTTCTTC
NA	TRBV28	TRBJ2-2	NA	CASSDPGKVLTGELFF	TGTGCCAGCAGTGACCCAGGGAAAGTCTTAACCGGGGAGCTGTTTTTT
NA	TRBV9	TRBJ2-5	TRBD2	CASSARGEVVETQYF	TGTGCCAGCAGCGCCCGGGGGGAGGTAGTAGAGACCCAGTACTTC
NA	TRBV28	TRBJ2-7	TRBD2	CASSSWTSATSYEQYF	TGTGCCAGCAGTTCGTGGACTAGTGCCACGTCCTACGAGCAGTACTTC
NA	TRBV6-5	TRBJ2-7	NA	CASRDQGGLEYEQYF	TGTGCCAGCAGGGACCAAGGAGGTTTGGAGTACGAGCAGTACTTC
once	TRBV25-1	TRBJ2-7	NA	CASSEYQGSSSYEQYF	TGTGCCAGCAGTGAATACCAGGGGTCAAGCTCCTACGAGCAGTACTTC
NA	TRBV29-1	TRBJ1-2	TRBD1	CSVEDLGRGYGYTF	TGCAGCGTTGAAGATCTAGGCAGGGGGTATGGCTACACCTTC
NA	TRBV5-6	TRBJ1-3	TRBD1	CASSPRQGAFPHSGNTIYF	TGTGCCAGCAGCCCAAGACAGGGGGCCTTCCCGCACTCTGGAAACACCATATATTTT
NA	TRBV11-2	TRBJ2-3	TRBD2	CASSRAAGGSTDTQYF	TGTGCCAGCAGCCGGGCAGCGGGAGGCAGCACAGATACGCAGTATTTT
NA	TRBV10-3	TRBJ2-1	TRBD2	CAIGTSASNEQFF	TGTGCCATTGGGACTAGCGCGAGCAATGAGCAGTTCTTC
NA	TRBV9	TRBJ2-1	TRBD2	CASSVVGGRNEQFF	TGTGCCAGCAGCGTAGTGGGCGGGAGAAATGAGCAGTTCTTC
NA	TRBV5-5	TRBJ1-1	NA	CASSDWGRDSEAFF	TGTGCCAGCAGCGATTGGGGGCGAGATTCAGAAGCTTTCTTT
NA	TRBV7-2	TRBJ2-5	TRBD1	CASRGTGGEETQYF	TGTGCAAGCAGGGGGACAGGGGGCGAAGAGACCCAGTACTTC
NA	TRBV25-1	TRBJ1-2	TRBD1	CASSATGAANYGYTF	TGTGCCAGCAGTGCTACAGGGGCAGCTAACTATGGCTACACCTTC
NA	TRBV24-1	TRBJ1-5	TRBD1	CATSDSGQGANQPQHF	TGTGCCACCAGTGATTCAGGACAGGGTGCCAATCAGCCCCAGCATTTT
few	TRBV5-1	TRBJ2-5	TRBD1	CASSLSSRGYQETQYF	TGCGCCAGCAGCCTTTCCTCCAGGGGGTACCAAGAGACCCAGTACTTC
NA	TRBV5-1	TRBJ2-7	TRBD1	CASSKRTGDKPYEQYF	TGCGCCAGCAGCAAGAGGACAGGGGATAAACCTTACGAGCAGTACTTC
NA	TRBV5-1	TRBJ1-5	TRBD1	CASSSTGGNQPQHF	TGCGCCAGCAGCTCGACAGGGGGCAATCAGCCCCAGCATTTT
NA	TRBV6-5	TRBJ1-5	TRBD1	CASSSRQGGTPQHF	TGTGCCAGCAGTTCTAGACAGGGGGGAACGCCCCAGCATTTT
NA	TRBV21-1	TRBJ2-1	NA	CASILTGNEQFF	TGTGCCAGCATCCTAACGGGCAATGAGCAGTTCTTC
NA	TRBV24-1	TRBJ2-1	NA	CATSDPDRKGQFF	TGTGCCACCAGTGATCCTGACAGAAAGGGGCAGTTCTTC
NA	TRBV18	TRBJ1-4	NA	CTSQGQKNEKLFF	TGTACCAGCCAGGGGCAAAAGAATGAAAAACTGTTTTTT
NA	TRBV7-9	TRBJ2-2	NA	CASSLVQFTGELFF	TGTGCCAGCAGCTTAGTACAGTTCACCGGGGAGCTGTTTTTT
NA	TRBV9	TRBJ2-1	TRBD2	CASSVGREGPSEQFF	TGTGCCAGCAGCGTAGGGCGGGAGGGCCCTAGTGAGCAGTTCTTC
NA	TRBV5-1	TRBJ2-5	NA	CASSLTAGQSQETQYF	TGCGCCAGCAGCCTAACAGCTGGACAGTCCCAAGAGACCCAGTACTTC
NA	TRBV29-1	TRBJ1-1	NA	CSVITGQQNTEAFF	TGCAGCGTAATTACGGGACAACAGAACACTGAAGCTTTCTTT
NA	TRBV28	TRBJ1-3	NA	CASSLSPGAGNTIYF	TGTGCCAGCAGTTTATCTCCAGGGGCTGGAAACACCATATATTTT